The present entry profiles one T cell receptor beta chain with its context. These data originate in a study of PD-L1 blockade in urothelial cancer. Generated by immunoSEQ multiplex PCR, the TCRdb table keeps only in-frame clones and is missing some. The sample has tens of thousands of clones, 75% to 95% seen once. Germline V gene sequence: CDR1 SGHNT, CDR2 YYREEE (reference sequence). With V trimmed by 3 bases and J by 4 bases, 3 bases remained unmatched. The CDR3 extends over 13 amino acids. Sample time point: peripheral blood 6 weeks after treatment start. The TCR originated in a man in his 70s with urothelial cancer. The V call is TRBV5-4, the J call TRBJ2-5, with 7 bases that match TRBD1. The sample here was PBMCs, taken around atezolizumab (anti-PD-L1) treatment. For the CDR3, the DNA is TGTGCCAGCAGCTACAGGGGATCAGAGACCCAGTACTTC. This codes for CASSYRGSETQYF.